This TCR beta chain was sequenced for a study of OX40 agonist ivuxolimab in advanced cancers. V shed 6 bases, J shed 7 bases, and the junction held 11 bases outside the gene matches. Germline V gene sequence: CDR1 MNHEY, CDR2 SVGAGI. CDR3 length: 14 residues. Method: immunoSEQ multiplex PCR; TCRdb's copy keeps in-frame clones and lacks some. This sample yields 14,000 to 15,000 clones, of which just under 75% are seen a single time; around 29% belongs to the top ten. The material was CD4+ or CD8+ T cells sorted from blood, obtained in a trial of the OX40 agonist ivuxolimab. The receptor comes from an adult with an advanced solid tumor such as melanoma, head and neck, liver or kidney cancer. V usage is TRBV6-5 and J usage is TRBJ2-7; 8 nucleotides line up with TRBD2. The CDR3 nucleotides are TGTGCCAGCAGACCCCGGGGGGGTGAATGGGAGCAGTACTTC. Its protein is CASRPRGGEWEQYF.